The 8 T cell receptor beta chains below all came from one sample that was sequenced in a study of long-term antiretroviral therapy in people with HIV. The authors ran the immunoSEQ assay, v3.0, at survey level. Some clones are missing from TCRdb's copy, which holds only in-frame ones; the method was immunoSEQ multiplex PCR. The sample gives some 17,000 clones, roughly 73% of which show up once; roughly 14% is in the top ten. The sequences come from unsorted PBMCs, collected 2.1 to 2.2 years before starting antiretroviral therapy. These receptors were obtained from a man aged 25-45 years with HIV.

This sequence joins TRBV2 and TRBJ2-5; TRBD2 matches 11 bases. V lost 2 bases, J lost 1 base, and 9 bases stayed unmatched. The length of the CDR3 is 18 residues. Germline CDR1 reads SNHLY; CDR2 reads FYNNEI. CDR3 DNA: TGTGCCAGCAGTGAACGGCTAGCGGGGGGACTCTTCCAAGAGACCCAGTACTTC. This sequence encodes CASSERLAGGLFQETQYF.

The chain joins TRBV7-9 to TRBJ2-1, with D tentatively TRBD2 (6 bases). The CDR3 is 15 residues long. V lost 7 bases and J 3 bases, leaving 16 bases between the germline ends. The V gene's germline CDR1 is SEHNR and CDR2 FQNEAQ (reference sequence). The CDR3 reads CASNIAARGYNEQFF. Written as DNA, the CDR3 is TGTGCCAGCAATATAGCGGCAAGAGGCTACAATGAGCAGTTCTTC.

The chain uses TRBV7-2 and TRBJ2-7; 7 nucleotides match TRBD1. With V trimmed by 4 bases and J by 0 bases, 0 bases remained unmatched. Germline V gives CDR1 SGHTA, CDR2 FQGNSA. The CDR3 is 13 amino acids. CDR3 nucleotide sequence: TGTGCCAGCAGCTGGGACAGCTCCTACGAGCAGTACTTC. It specifies CASSWDSSYEQYF.

V is TRBV11-1 and J is TRBJ2-7, with TRBD1 matching over 10 bases. V was pared by 3 bases and J by 3 bases, with 5 bases of the junction left unmatched. Germline assignment: CDR1 SGHAT and CDR2 FQDESV (reference sequence). The CDR3 has 15 residues. The CDR3 reads CASSLFGQGDYEQYF. The CDR3 DNA sequence: TGTGCCAGCAGCTTGTTTGGACAGGGGGACTACGAGCAGTACTTC.

This chain connects TRBV7-2 to TRBJ2-7; D gene uncertain. This CDR3 has 12 residues. The germline V and J ends were trimmed by 1 base and 2 bases, with 3 bases remaining between them. The V gene's germline CDR1 is SGHTA and CDR2 FQGNSA. In nucleotides, the CDR3 is TGTGCCAGCAGCTTAGTCGCCTACGAGCAGTACTTC. It is translated as CASSLVAYEQYF.

The V gene is TRBV19, the J gene TRBJ2-1; 10 bases fit TRBD1. CDR3 length: 14 amino acids. V shed 11 bases and J 1 base; nucleotides not matched to a gene: 5. Germline lookup yields CDR1 LNHDA and CDR2 SQIVND (reference sequence). The CDR3 nucleotides are TGTGCCTCCCGGGACAGGGGATCCTACAATGAGCAGTTCTTC. It is translated as CASRDRGSYNEQFF.

V is TRBV7-9 and J is TRBJ2-2; D tentatively reads TRBD1 or TRBD2 (5 bases each). V gave up 1 base and J gave up 8 bases, with 17 bases separating them. The CDR3 covers 16 residues. Germline CDR1 is SEHNR and CDR2 is FQNEAQ (reference sequence). In DNA, the CDR3 is TGTGCCAGCAGCTTAGAATGGGACGGCAAAATGGGGGAGCTGTTTTTT. Encoded protein: CASSLEWDGKMGELFF.

The sample holds one count of this clone. This rearrangement joins TRBV28 to TRBJ2-5; D possibly matches TRBD1 or TRBD2 (5 bases each). In germline, CDR1 is MDHEN, CDR2 SYDVKM. The CDR3 spans 16 residues. Between the trimmed V and J ends, which lost 3 bases and 5 bases, there was a span of 19 bases. The chain's CDR3 is CASSFSGVGPGETQYF. As DNA, the CDR3 is TGTGCCAGCAGTTTCAGCGGTGTGGGTCCAGGGGAGACCCAGTACTTC.